Following are 31 T cell receptor beta chains from one sample sequenced in a study of T-cell reconstitution after alpha-beta-depleted transplantation in children (dated by TCRdb to 2015 to 2016). Receptor amplification or capture employed PCR. The instrument given in TCRdb is Illumina HiSeq 2500. Molecular barcoding was employed in the preparation of TCR libraries, with unique molecular identifiers being used to normalize TCRbeta repertoire quantification. Using fastp at Q25 and MiXCR, TCRdb reprocessed the public reads and kept productive beta chains. Each CDR3 protein gets just one entry, which takes the most common genes and DNA from the rows behind it. The sample table records a few hundred thousand distinct CDR3 sequences; about 18% of these occur just once. The top ten clonotypes cover 2.5% to 3.5% of the sample. This sample comprised PBMCs from the stem cell graft donor, obtained from the stem cell graft. These receptors were collected from a human donor who donated a stem cell graft to a child with acute lymphoblastic leukemia.

There are a few counts of this clonotype. V and J are TRBV27 and TRBJ2-7; 7 bases line up with TRBD2. Germline values: CDR1 MNHEY, CDR2 SMNVEV (reference sequence). The CDR3 runs to 18 residues. V lost 4 bases, J lost 5 bases, and 20 bases stayed unmatched. CDR3 loop: CASSSAGDSVLSGHEQYF. The DNA of the CDR3 is TGTGCCAGCAGTTCGGCGGGAGACTCTGTTTTATCCGGCCACGAGCAGTACTTC.

This clonotype was recorded many times. This chain uses TRBV6-4 with TRBJ2-5, with D uncertain. Germline V gene lookup returns CDR1 MRHNA and CDR2 SNTAGT. The CDR3 runs to 13 residues. Trimming stripped 3 bases from V and 5 bases from J, with 10 bases between. Here the CDR3 DNA reads TGTGCCAGCAGTGAGAGCCCTGAGGAGACCCAGTACTTC. This encodes CASSESPEETQYF.

J is TRBJ1-3 and V is TRBV27; no firm D call. Germline loops: CDR1 MNHEY, CDR2 SMNVEV (reference sequence). V was shortened by 4 bases and J by 7 bases, with 11 bases between the two germline ends. The CDR3 length is 13 residues. CDR3 region: CASSSGVGNTIYF. The CDR3 region has the DNA TGTGCCAGCAGTTCCGGGGTCGGCAACACCATATATTTT.

Here the CDR3 DNA reads TGTGCCAGCAGCCCCCGGGACAGGGAATCGTTCTTC. Translated, it gives CASSPRDRESFF. V is TRBV7-9 and J is TRBJ2-1; TRBD1 agrees at 9 bases. With V trimmed by 5 bases and J by 15 bases, 8 bases remained unmatched. This CDR3 is built from 12 residues. The V gene's germline CDR1 is SEHNR and CDR2 FQNEAQ (reference sequence).

The V call is TRBV4-2, the J call TRBJ2-3; 11 bases line up with TRBD1. V was clipped by 1 base and J by 6 bases; unmatched bases: 6. Looked up from germline, CDR1 is LGHNA and CDR2 is YNFKEQ. The length of the CDR3 is 16 residues. CDR3 sequence (DNA): TGTGCCAGCAGCCAAGCCACCGGACAGGGGGCGGATACGCAGTATTTT. Its protein product is CASSQATGQGADTQYF.

In the case of this clonotype: This CDR3 fails to terminate in the conserved phenylalanine or tryptophan, so it likely reflects a read error. The DNA is omitted, as the CDR3 cannot be located on it reliably, and the CDR3 follows TCRdb's listing. The chain carries TRBV21-1 and TRBJ1-3. TRBV21-1 is annotated as a pseudogene. With termini counted, the CDR3 has 8 amino acids. The CDR3 loop is CASSNGTD.

The chain couples TRBV3-1 to TRBJ1-3; D gene uncertain. The CDR3 totals 16 residues. Germline CDR1 is LGHDT and CDR2 is YNNKEL (reference sequence). V dropped 0 bases and J dropped 2 bases, with 11 bases sitting between them. The chain's CDR3 is CASSQDPAGTGNTIYF. DNA of the CDR3: TGTGCCAGCAGCCAAGATCCGGCGGGGACTGGAAACACCATATATTTT.

The sample holds a few counts of this clonotype. Written as DNA, the CDR3 is TGTGCCAGCAGCCCAACCGGGGGGACCTACGAGCAGTACTTC. Residues: CASSPTGGTYEQYF. V is TRBV11-1 and J is TRBJ2-7, with 7 bases aligning to TRBD2. With V trimmed by 5 bases and J by 2 bases, 6 bases remained unmatched. The CDR3 is made up of 14 amino acids. Germline V gene sequence: CDR1 SGHAT, CDR2 FQDESV (reference sequence).

The chain recombines TRBV5-6 with TRBJ2-1; D is undetermined. Germline CDR1 SGHDT, CDR2 YYEEEE. The germline V and J ends were trimmed by 0 bases and 5 bases, with 9 bases remaining between them. This CDR3 spans 14 amino acids. As DNA, the CDR3 is TGTGCCAGCAGCTTGGGGGCCCGCGACAATGAGCAGTTCTTC. Translation: CASSLGARDNEQFF.

The rearrangement uses TRBV27 and TRBJ2-7; D is unclear. The germline gives CDR1 MNHEY, CDR2 SMNVEV (reference sequence). V was pared by 2 bases and J by 0 bases, with 8 bases between. The CDR3 loop spans 14 amino acids. In DNA, the CDR3 is TGTGCCAGCAGTTTAAACGGTGACTCCTACGAGCAGTACTTC. Amino acids: CASSLNGDSYEQYF.

V is TRBV15 and J is TRBJ2-1; TRBD1 or TRBD2 may be the D gene (5 bases each). Trimming stripped 4 bases from V and 6 bases from J, with 13 bases between. The germline V gene has CDR1 LNHNV and CDR2 YYDKDF (reference sequence). This CDR3 has 14 amino acids. The CDR3 loop is CATSKSRDLNEQFF. In DNA, the CDR3 is TGTGCCACCAGCAAATCCCGGGACCTCAATGAGCAGTTCTTC. Supplemented by reference TRBV15 and TRBJ2-1, the full variable domain reads DAMVIQNPRYQVTQFGKPVTLSCSQTLNHNVMYWYQQKSSQAPKLLFHYYDKDFNNEADTPDNFQSRRPNTSFCFLDIRSPGLGDTAMYLCATSKSRDLNEQFFGPGTRLTVL.

The chain has TRBV5-1 and TRBJ2-1, with 8 bases aligning to TRBD1. CDR1 and CDR2 from the germline V gene are SGHRS and YFSETQ. This CDR3 comprises 16 residues. With V trimmed by 1 base and J by 5 bases, 8 bases remained unmatched. CDR3 in amino acids: CASSLWPGTGDNEQFF. The CDR3 bases are TGCGCCAGCAGCTTGTGGCCCGGGACAGGTGACAATGAGCAGTTCTTC.

The chain is built from TRBV6-5 and TRBJ1-5; 9 bases match TRBD1. The CDR3 contains 15 residues. V lost 5 bases, J lost 7 bases, and 9 bases stayed unmatched. Germline values: CDR1 MNHEY, CDR2 SVGAGI. CDR3 region: CASSHHDRGDQPQHF. The CDR3 coding sequence is TGTGCCAGCAGTCACCATGACAGGGGGGACCAGCCCCAGCATTTT.

The table lists this clonotype with a few counts. V usage is TRBV6-1 and J usage is TRBJ2-7, with no clear D. The germline gives CDR1 MNHNS, CDR2 SASEGT. Trimming took off 3 bases at V and 4 bases at J, with 10 bases between the two ends. The CDR3 covers 13 residues. Here the CDR3 reads CASSDGILYEQYF. DNA of the CDR3: TGTGCCAGCAGTGATGGGATTCTATACGAGCAGTACTTC.

J is TRBJ1-1 and V is TRBV6-2 or TRBV6-3; D ambiguous. Germline V gene data show CDR1 as MNHEY and CDR2 as SVGEGT. The CDR3 contains 15 residues. V was pared by 4 bases and J by 7 bases, with 19 bases between. CDR3 residues: CASSLPNRQRVEAFF. Here the CDR3 DNA reads TGTGCCAGCAGTTTACCTAATAGGCAAAGGGTTGAAGCTTTCTTT.

The chain combines TRBV20-1 with TRBJ2-1; TRBD2 might be the D (5 bases). V gave up 0 bases and J gave up 4 bases, with 7 bases separating them. The CDR3 totals 13 residues. Per the germline V gene, CDR1 is DFQATT and CDR2 is SNEGSKA (reference sequence). The CDR3 reads CSARDRLYNEQFF. The CDR3 DNA sequence: TGCAGTGCTAGAGATCGACTATACAATGAGCAGTTCTTC.

V usage is TRBV4-1 and J usage is TRBJ2-3; maybe TRBD2 (6 bases). Germline values: CDR1 MGHRA, CDR2 YSYEKL. V lost 0 bases and J 6 bases, leaving 13 bases between the germline ends. The CDR3 sequence is 15 residues long. The CDR3 is CASSQESRDSDTQYF. CDR3 nucleotide sequence: TGCGCCAGCAGCCAAGAGTCTCGGGACTCCGATACGCAGTATTTT.

This clonotype has just a few counts. The chain employs TRBV5-1 and TRBJ2-1; D call uncertain. Trimming cost V 2 bases and J 2 bases, with 8 bases left between them. The CDR3 extends over 14 amino acids. CDR1 and CDR2 (germline): SGHRS, YFSETQ. The CDR3 protein is CASSFVTAYNEQFF. The CDR3 nucleotides read TGCGCCAGCAGCTTCGTAACAGCCTACAATGAGCAGTTCTTC.

This chain links TRBV9 with TRBJ1-2, with D tentatively TRBD1 (5 bases). The CDR3 is made up of 13 amino acids. Per germline, CDR1 SGDLS and CDR2 YYNGEE. The germline V and J ends were trimmed by 4 bases and 8 bases, with 15 bases remaining between them. CDR3 sequence reads: CASSPWGSDGYTF. CDR3 in DNA: TGTGCCAGCAGCCCCTGGGGGTCGGACGGCTACACCTTC.

In this sample, this clonotype turned up a few times. The rearrangement uses TRBV6-1 and TRBJ1-3; 7 nucleotides line up with TRBD1. The CDR3 sequence is 16 residues long. Trimming took 6 bases from V and 0 from J; bases not matched to a gene: 8. Germline lookup yields CDR1 MNHNS and CDR2 SASEGT. The CDR3 bases are TGTGCCAGCAGACCTGGGGGACAGCCCTCTGGAAACACCATATATTTT. This sequence encodes CASRPGGQPSGNTIYF.

This clonotype appeared many times. A junction end diverges from the germline sequence, so it may reflect a read error. V and J are TRBV5-1 and TRBJ2-7; TRBD1 aligns across 8 bases. CDR1 SGHRS and CDR2 YFSETQ come from the germline V gene. The CDR3 contains 14 residues. DNA of the CDR3: TGTGCCAGCAGCTCAGGACAGGGATCCTACGAGCAGTACTTC. Its protein is CASSSGQGSYEQYF. The complete variable domain, with remaining parts taken from reference TRBV5-1 and TRBJ2-7, reads KAGVTQTPRYLIKTRGQQVTLSCSPISGHRSVSWYQQTPGQGLQFLFEYFSETQRNKGNFPGRFSGRQFSNSRSEMNVSTLELGDSALYLCASSSGQGSYEQYFGPGTRLTVT.

The chain combines TRBV7-9 with TRBJ2-7, with D possibly matching TRBD2 (6 bases). The CDR3 has 11 amino acids. Between the trimmed V and J ends, which lost 5 bases and 7 bases, there was a span of 9 bases. Germline V gene lookup returns CDR1 SEHNR and CDR2 FQNEAQ (reference sequence). The chain's CDR3 is CASSPAGEQYF. CDR3 sequence (DNA): TGTGCCAGCAGCCCGGCGGGGGAGCAGTACTTC.

This clonotype was observed a handful of times. This chain's CDR3 is CASSLGQRVSPLHF. In DNA, the CDR3 is TGTGCCAGCAGTTTGGGACAGAGGGTTTCACCCCTCCACTTT. J is TRBJ1-6 and V is TRBV12-3 or TRBV12-4; TRBD1 matches 7 bases. The CDR3 runs 14 residues. V was clipped by 3 bases and J by 9 bases; unmatched bases: 5.

V gene TRBV6-5 combines with J gene TRBJ2-1, with D uncertain. The CDR3 sequence is 15 residues long. Germline lookup yields CDR1 MNHEY and CDR2 SVGAGI. Trimming took off 2 bases at V and 3 bases at J, with 11 bases between the two ends. CDR3 DNA sequence: TGTGCCAGCAGTTACCTGGGCCCGCTCTACAATGAGCAGTTCTTC. Encoded protein: CASSYLGPLYNEQFF.

The genes are TRBV7-9 and TRBJ2-1, with D uncertain. This CDR3 has 12 amino acids. V lost 5 bases and J 9 bases, leaving 11 bases between the germline ends. Germline V gene sequence: CDR1 SEHNR, CDR2 FQNEAQ (reference sequence). CDR3 in amino acids: CASSHISPEQFF. CDR3 DNA: TGTGCCAGCAGCCACATCAGCCCTGAGCAGTTCTTC.

The chain uses TRBV5-1 and TRBJ2-7, with D possibly matching TRBD1 (5 bases). The germline gives CDR1 SGHRS, CDR2 YFSETQ. The CDR3 contains 15 residues. V gave up 0 bases and J gave up 0 bases, with 10 bases separating them. This chain's CDR3 is CASSLAPGISYEQYF. CDR3 bases: TGCGCCAGCAGCTTGGCTCCAGGGATCTCCTACGAGCAGTACTTC.

This clonotype was counted between two and nine times. This chain links TRBV25-1 with TRBJ2-3, with D unresolved. CDR3 length equals 13 residues. Looked up from germline, CDR1 is MGHDK and CDR2 is SYGVNS. Trimming shortened V by 2 bases and J by 4 bases, and 7 bases separated the two germline ends. This chain's CDR3 is CASSELVPDTQYF. The CDR3 DNA is TGTGCCAGCAGTGAACTAGTTCCAGATACGCAGTATTTT.

The chain is built from TRBV12-3 or TRBV12-4 and TRBJ2-7; D possibly uses TRBD1 or TRBD2 (5 bases each). Trimming stripped 4 bases from V and 6 bases from J, with 19 bases between. The CDR3 length is 15 residues. This CDR3 reads CASSSRGVQRGEQYF. The CDR3 DNA is TGTGCCAGCAGTTCAAGGGGAGTACAAAGAGGCGAGCAGTACTTC.

This chain links TRBV5-1 with TRBJ2-3, with 9 bases identical to TRBD2. V was clipped by 1 base and J by 5 bases; unmatched bases: 8. This CDR3 is built from 16 residues. CDR1 is SGHRS, CDR2 YFSETQ, per germline. The CDR3 nucleotides are TGCGCCAGCAGCTTGACGGCGGGAGGGCCAGGAGATACGCAGTATTTT. Amino acids: CASSLTAGGPGDTQYF.

The sample holds a few counts of this clonotype. The chain uses TRBV18 and TRBJ1-1, with D perhaps matching TRBD1 (6 bases). The CDR3 spans 13 residues. Deletions cut 2 bases from V and 3 bases from J, with 7 bases between. Germline V gene data show CDR1 as KGHSH and CDR2 as LQKENI. CDR3 nucleotides: TGTGCCAGCTCACCAGGGGGGCACACTGAAGCTTTCTTT. The encoded protein is CASSPGGHTEAFF. Complete variable domain (other parts from reference TRBV18 and TRBJ1-1): NAGVMQNPRHLVRRRGQEARLRCSPMKGHSHVYWYRQLPEEGLKFMVYLQKENIIDESGMPKERFSAEFPKEGPSILRIQQVVRGDSAAYFCASSPGGHTEAFFGQGTRLTVV.

This chain connects TRBV6-6 to TRBJ2-1; D is unclear. Germline loops: CDR1 MNHNY, CDR2 SVGAGI (reference sequence). Trimming removed 5 bases at V and 7 bases at J, with 9 bases between. The CDR3 spans 12 residues. DNA of the CDR3: TGTGCCAGCAGTAGATCTCGGAATGAGCAGTTCTTC. Amino acids: CASSRSRNEQFF.